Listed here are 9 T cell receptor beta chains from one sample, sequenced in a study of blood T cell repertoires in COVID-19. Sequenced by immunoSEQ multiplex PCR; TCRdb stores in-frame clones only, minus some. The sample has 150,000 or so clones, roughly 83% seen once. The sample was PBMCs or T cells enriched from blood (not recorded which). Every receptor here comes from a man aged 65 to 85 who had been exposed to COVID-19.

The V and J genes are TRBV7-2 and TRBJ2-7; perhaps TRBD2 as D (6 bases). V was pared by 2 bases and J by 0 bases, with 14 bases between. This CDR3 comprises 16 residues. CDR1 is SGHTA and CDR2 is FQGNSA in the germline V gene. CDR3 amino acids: CASSLTFSGSSYEQYF. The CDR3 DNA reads TGTGCCAGCAGCTTAACCTTTAGCGGTAGCTCCTACGAGCAGTACTTC.

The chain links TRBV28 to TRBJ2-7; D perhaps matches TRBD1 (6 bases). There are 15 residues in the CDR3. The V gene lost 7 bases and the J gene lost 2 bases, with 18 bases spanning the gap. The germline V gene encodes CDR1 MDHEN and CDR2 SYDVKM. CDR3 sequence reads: CASNDFTGTTYEQYF. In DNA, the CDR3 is TGTGCCAGCAATGACTTCACCGGGACAACCTACGAGCAGTACTTC.

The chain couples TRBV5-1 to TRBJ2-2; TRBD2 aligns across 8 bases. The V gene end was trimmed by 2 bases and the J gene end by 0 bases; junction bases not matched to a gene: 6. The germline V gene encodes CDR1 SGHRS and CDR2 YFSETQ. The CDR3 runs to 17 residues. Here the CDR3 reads CASSLVSGVPNTGELFF. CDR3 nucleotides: TGCGCCAGCAGCTTAGTTAGCGGGGTCCCGAACACCGGGGAGCTGTTTTTT.

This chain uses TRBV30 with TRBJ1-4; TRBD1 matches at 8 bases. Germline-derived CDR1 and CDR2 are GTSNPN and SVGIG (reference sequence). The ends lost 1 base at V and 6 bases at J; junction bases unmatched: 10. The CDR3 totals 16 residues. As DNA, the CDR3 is TGTGCCTGGAGTGGTACAGGGGGTCTGAAGTATGAAAAACTGTTTTTT. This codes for CAWSGTGGLKYEKLFF.

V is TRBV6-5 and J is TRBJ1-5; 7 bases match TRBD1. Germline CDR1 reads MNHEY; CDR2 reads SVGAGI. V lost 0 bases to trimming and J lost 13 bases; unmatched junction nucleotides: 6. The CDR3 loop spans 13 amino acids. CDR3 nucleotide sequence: TGTGCCAGCAGTTACTCGAGGGGGCGGGAACAGCATTTT. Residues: CASSYSRGREQHF.

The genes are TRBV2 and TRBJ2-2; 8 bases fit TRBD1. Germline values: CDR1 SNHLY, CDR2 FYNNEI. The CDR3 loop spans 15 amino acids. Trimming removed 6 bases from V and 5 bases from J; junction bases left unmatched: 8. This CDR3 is CASRSGTGNTGELFF. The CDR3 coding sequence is TGTGCCAGCAGGTCCGGGACAGGAAATACCGGGGAGCTGTTTTTT. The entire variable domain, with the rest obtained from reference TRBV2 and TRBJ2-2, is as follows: EPEVTQTPSHQVTQMGQEVILRCVPISNHLYFYWYRQILGQKVEFLVSFYNNEISEKSEIFDDQFSVERPDGSNFTLKIRSTKLEDSAMYFCASRSGTGNTGELFFGEGSRLTVL.

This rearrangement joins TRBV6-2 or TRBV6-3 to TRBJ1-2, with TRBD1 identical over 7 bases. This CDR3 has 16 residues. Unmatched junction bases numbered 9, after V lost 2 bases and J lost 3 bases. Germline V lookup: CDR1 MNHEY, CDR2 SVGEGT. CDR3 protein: CASSYRRQGNDYGYTF. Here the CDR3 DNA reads TGTGCCAGCAGTTACCGGCGACAGGGCAATGACTATGGCTACACCTTC.

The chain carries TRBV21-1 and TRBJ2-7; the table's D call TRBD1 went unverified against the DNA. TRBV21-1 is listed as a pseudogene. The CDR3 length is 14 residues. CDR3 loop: CASSKLGHHYEQYF. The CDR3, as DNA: TGTGCCAGCAGCAAATTGGGACACCACTACGAGCAGTACTTC.

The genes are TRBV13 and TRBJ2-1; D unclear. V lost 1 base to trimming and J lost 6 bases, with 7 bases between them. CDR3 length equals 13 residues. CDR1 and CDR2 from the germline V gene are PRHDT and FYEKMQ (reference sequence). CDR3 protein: CASSLAPVNEQFF. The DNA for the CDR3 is TGTGCCAGCAGCTTAGCCCCGGTCAATGAGCAGTTCTTC.